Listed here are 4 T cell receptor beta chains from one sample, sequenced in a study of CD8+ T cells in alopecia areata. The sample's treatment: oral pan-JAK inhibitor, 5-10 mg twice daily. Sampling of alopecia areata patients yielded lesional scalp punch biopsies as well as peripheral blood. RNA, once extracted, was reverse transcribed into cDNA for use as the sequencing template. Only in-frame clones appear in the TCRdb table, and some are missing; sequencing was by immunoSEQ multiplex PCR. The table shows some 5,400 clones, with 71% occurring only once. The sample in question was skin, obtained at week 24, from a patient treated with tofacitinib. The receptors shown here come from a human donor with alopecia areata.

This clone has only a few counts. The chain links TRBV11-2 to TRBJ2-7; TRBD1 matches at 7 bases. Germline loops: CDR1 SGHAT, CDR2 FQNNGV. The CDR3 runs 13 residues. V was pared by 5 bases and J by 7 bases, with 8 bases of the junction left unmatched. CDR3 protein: CASSPRGLGEQYF. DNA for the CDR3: TGTGCCAGCAGCCCGAGGGGGCTGGGGGAGCAGTACTTC.

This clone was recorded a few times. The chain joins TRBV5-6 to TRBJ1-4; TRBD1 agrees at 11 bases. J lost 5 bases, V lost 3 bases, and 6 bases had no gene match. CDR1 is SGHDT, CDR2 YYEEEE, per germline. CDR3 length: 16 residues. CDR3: CASSYGTGGANEKLFF. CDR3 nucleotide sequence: TGTGCCAGCAGCTACGGGACAGGGGGAGCGAATGAAAAACTGTTTTTT.

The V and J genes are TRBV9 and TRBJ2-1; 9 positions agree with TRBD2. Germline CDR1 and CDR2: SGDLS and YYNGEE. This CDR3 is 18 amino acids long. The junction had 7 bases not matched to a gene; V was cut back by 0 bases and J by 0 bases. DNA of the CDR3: TGTGCCAGCAGCGTAGTTCGCGGGGGGGTAGCCTCCTACAATGAGCAGTTCTTC. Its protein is CASSVVRGGVASYNEQFF.

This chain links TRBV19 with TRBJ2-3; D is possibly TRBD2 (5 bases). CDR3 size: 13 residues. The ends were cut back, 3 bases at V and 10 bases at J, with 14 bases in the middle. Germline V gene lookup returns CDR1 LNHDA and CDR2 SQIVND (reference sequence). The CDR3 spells CASSMPSGIAQYF. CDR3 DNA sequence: TGTGCCAGTAGTATGCCCTCCGGGATAGCGCAGTATTTT.